This TCR beta chain was identified in a study of T cell responses to AZD1222 COVID-19 vaccine. Study-level results: Per reports, nearly half of all spike-specific TCRs target regions that are unmutated in variants.

Libraries were prepared by immunoSEQ multiplex PCR; TCRdb keeps only in-frame clonotypes and omits some of them. The data contain about 45,000 clones, around three quarters of them singletons. The germline V gene encodes CDR1 MNHEY and CDR2 SMNVEV (reference sequence). V dropped 5 bases and J dropped 4 bases, with 23 bases sitting between them. The CDR3 is 17 amino acids. A remark on this clone: The target antigen is unknown.

Sequenced material: peripheral blood, taken 28 days after the second dose of the MenACWY control vaccine. V usage is TRBV27 and J usage is TRBJ1-1; maybe TRBD1 (6 bases). This TCR was sampled from an adult who received the MenACWY meningococcal vaccine as a control. The CDR3 bases are TGTGCCAGCAGTGTAAACTACGGGGGCCCACGGAGCACTGAAGCTTTCTTT. It specifies CASSVNYGGPRSTEAFF.